The rows below give T cell receptor beta chains drawn from one sample of a study of blood T cell repertoires in COVID-19. Repertoires were generated with immunoSEQ multiplex PCR, while TCRdb's copy carries only in-frame clones and drops some. The table lists about 320,000 clones, around 90% of them singletons. Material: peripheral blood. These receptors were taken from a man between 18 and 35 years old who had recovered from COVID-19. The CDR3 runs from the conserved cysteine through the conserved F or W. The D gene is left open where the match is weak. The size of a clone is reported for some rows only, either as once, few or many, or as a class for expanded clones.

CDR3 protein: CATKKLNTGELFF; CDR3 DNA: TGTGCCACCAAAAAGCTGAACACCGGGGAGCTGTTTTTT; clone size: -; D gene: -; J gene: TRBJ2-2; V gene: TRBV7-9
CDR3 protein: CASSPPRDGVNTEAFF; CDR3 DNA: TGTGCCAGCTCACCACCCAGGGATGGGGTGAACACTGAAGCTTTCTTT; clone size: -; D gene: -; J gene: TRBJ1-1; V gene: TRBV18
CDR3 protein: CAISEMSEYNEQFF; CDR3 DNA: TGTGCCATCAGTGAAATGAGCGAATACAATGAGCAGTTCTTC; clone size: -; D gene: -; J gene: TRBJ2-1; V gene: TRBV10-3
CDR3 protein: CACNRGPGTEAFF; CDR3 DNA: TGTGCCTGCAACAGGGGGCCGGGGACTGAAGCTTTCTTT; clone size: once; D gene: TRBD1; J gene: TRBJ1-1; V gene: TRBV12-3/TRBV12-4
CDR3 protein: CASSPGRTGAGGDTDTQYF; CDR3 DNA: TGTGCCAGCAGCCCAGGGAGGACAGGGGCTGGTGGTGACACAGATACGCAGTATTTT; clone size: -; D gene: TRBD1; J gene: TRBJ2-3; V gene: TRBV6-2/TRBV6-3
CDR3 protein: CASSYLVGDSYNEQFF; CDR3 DNA: TGTGCCAGCAGTTACTTAGTCGGGGACTCCTACAATGAGCAGTTCTTC; clone size: -; D gene: -; J gene: TRBJ2-1; V gene: TRBV6-5
CDR3 protein: CASSFPSGSMEETQYF; CDR3 DNA: TGCGCCAGCAGCTTCCCTAGCGGGAGTATGGAAGAGACCCAGTACTTC; clone size: -; D gene: TRBD2; J gene: TRBJ2-5; V gene: TRBV5-1
CDR3 protein: CASSLGQGVLDTEAFF; CDR3 DNA: TGCGCCAGCAGCTTGGGACAGGGAGTGTTAGACACTGAAGCTTTCTTT; clone size: -; D gene: TRBD1; J gene: TRBJ1-1; V gene: TRBV5-1
CDR3 protein: CSASGLAGGHNEQFF; CDR3 DNA: TGCAGTGCTAGTGGGCTGGCAGGGGGGCACAATGAGCAGTTCTTC; clone size: -; D gene: -; J gene: TRBJ2-1; V gene: TRBV20-1
CDR3 protein: CASSEWVTGKSYEQYF; CDR3 DNA: TGTGCCAGCAGTGAATGGGTGACAGGGAAGTCGTACGAGCAGTACTTC; clone size: -; D gene: TRBD1; J gene: TRBJ2-7; V gene: TRBV6-1
CDR3 protein: CASSLATGGLYGYTF; CDR3 DNA: TGTGCCAGCAGCTTGGCCACAGGGGGCCTCTATGGCTACACCTTC; clone size: -; D gene: TRBD1; J gene: TRBJ1-2; V gene: TRBV5-4
CDR3 protein: CASSGPGSSYNEQFF; CDR3 DNA: TGTGCCAGCAGTGGCCCGGGAAGCTCCTACAATGAGCAGTTCTTC; clone size: -; D gene: -; J gene: TRBJ2-1; V gene: TRBV25-1
CDR3 protein: CASSDGGYEQYF; CDR3 DNA: TGTGCCAGCAGCGACGGGGGGTACGAGCAGTACTTC; clone size: -; D gene: TRBD2; J gene: TRBJ2-7; V gene: TRBV7-2
CDR3 protein: CASSPSLQDEQFF; CDR3 DNA: TGTGCCAGTAGTCCTTCTTTACAGGATGAGCAGTTCTTC; clone size: -; D gene: -; J gene: TRBJ2-1; V gene: TRBV19
CDR3 protein: CASSLATGGLREQYF; CDR3 DNA: TGTGCCAGCAGCTTAGCCACAGGGGGGTTACGAGAGCAGTACTTC; clone size: once; D gene: TRBD1; J gene: TRBJ2-7; V gene: TRBV7-9
CDR3 protein: CATQRLAGVDGELFF; CDR3 DNA: TGTGCCACCCAGAGGCTAGCGGGAGTGGACGGGGAGCTGTTTTTT; clone size: -; D gene: TRBD2; J gene: TRBJ2-2; V gene: TRBV6-5
CDR3 protein: CASSSQQGSGKNEQFF; CDR3 DNA: TGTGCCAGCAGTTCCCAACAGGGGAGTGGTAAGAATGAGCAGTTCTTC; clone size: -; D gene: TRBD1; J gene: TRBJ2-1; V gene: TRBV28
CDR3 protein: CASSPPGETQYF; CDR3 DNA: TGTGCCAGCAGTCCTCCGGGGGAGACCCAGTACTTC; clone size: -; D gene: -; J gene: TRBJ2-5; V gene: TRBV25-1
CDR3 protein: CASSLLGHEAFF; CDR3 DNA: TGTGCCAGCAGCTTATTAGGACATGAAGCTTTCTTT; clone size: -; D gene: -; J gene: TRBJ1-1; V gene: TRBV12-3/TRBV12-4
CDR3 protein: CASSSGTFQYF; CDR3 DNA: TGTGCCAGCAGCTCCGGGACTTTCCAGTATTTT; clone size: -; D gene: -; J gene: TRBJ2-3; V gene: TRBV6-5
CDR3 protein: CASSIGRTGSAYNEQFF; CDR3 DNA: TGTGCCAGTAGTATAGGAAGGACAGGGTCGGCCTACAATGAGCAGTTCTTC; clone size: -; D gene: TRBD1; J gene: TRBJ2-1; V gene: TRBV19
CDR3 protein: CASSQEDSSYEQYF; CDR3 DNA: TGCGCCAGCAGCCAAGAGGACAGCTCCTACGAGCAGTACTTC; clone size: -; D gene: -; J gene: TRBJ2-7; V gene: TRBV4-3
CDR3 protein: CASSLEGTGSNEQFF; CDR3 DNA: TGTGCCAGCAGTTTGGAAGGGACAGGGAGCAATGAGCAGTTCTTC; clone size: -; D gene: TRBD1; J gene: TRBJ2-1; V gene: TRBV27
CDR3 protein: CASSPSLAGDTQYF; CDR3 DNA: TGTGCCAGCAGCCCGTCGCTAGCGGGGGATACGCAGTATTTT; clone size: -; D gene: TRBD2; J gene: TRBJ2-3; V gene: TRBV7-2
CDR3 protein: CAWSWTATTNEKLFF; CDR3 DNA: TGTGCCTGGAGTTGGACAGCAACAACTAATGAAAAACTGTTTTTT; clone size: -; D gene: -; J gene: TRBJ1-4; V gene: TRBV30
CDR3 protein: CASSYPSNGYTF; CDR3 DNA: TGTGCCAGCAGTTACCCATCCAATGGCTACACCTTC; clone size: -; D gene: -; J gene: TRBJ1-2; V gene: TRBV6-2/TRBV6-3
CDR3 protein: CASSQEVAGGSQETQYF; CDR3 DNA: TGCGCCAGCAGCCAAGAGGTAGCGGGAGGTTCCCAAGAGACCCAGTACTTC; clone size: once; D gene: TRBD2; J gene: TRBJ2-5; V gene: TRBV4-1
CDR3 protein: CSVGGTVNYGYTF; CDR3 DNA: TGCAGCGTGGGCGGGACAGTTAACTATGGCTACACCTTC; clone size: -; D gene: TRBD1; J gene: TRBJ1-2; V gene: TRBV29-1
CDR3 protein: CASSVAGISGNTIYF; CDR3 DNA: TGTGCCAGCAGCGTAGCCGGGATCTCTGGAAACACCATATATTTT; clone size: few; D gene: -; J gene: TRBJ1-3; V gene: TRBV9
CDR3 protein: CASSVGTSGGNEQYF; CDR3 DNA: TGTGCCAGCAGCGTGGGGACTAGCGGGGGCAACGAGCAGTACTTC; clone size: -; D gene: TRBD2; J gene: TRBJ2-7; V gene: TRBV7-6
CDR3 protein: CASSPRQGPEAFF; CDR3 DNA: TGTGCCAGCAGCCCCCGACAGGGACCTGAAGCTTTCTTT; clone size: few; D gene: TRBD1; J gene: TRBJ1-1; V gene: TRBV3-1/TRBV3-2
CDR3 protein: CASSEQYYGYTF; CDR3 DNA: TGTGCCAGCAGTGAGCAGTACTATGGCTACACCTTC; clone size: -; D gene: -; J gene: TRBJ1-2; V gene: TRBV25-1
CDR3 protein: CASGLLRADYGYTF; CDR3 DNA: TGTGCTAGTGGTTTGTTGAGAGCTGACTATGGCTACACCTTC; clone size: -; D gene: -; J gene: TRBJ1-2; V gene: TRBV12-5
CDR3 protein: CASRSYGDGYTF; CDR3 DNA: TGTGCCAGCAGGTCGTACGGGGATGGCTACACCTTC; clone size: -; D gene: -; J gene: TRBJ1-2; V gene: TRBV6-5
CDR3 protein: CASSSAGETQYF; CDR3 DNA: TGTGCCAGCAGTTCGGCCGGGGAGACCCAGTACTTC; clone size: -; D gene: -; J gene: TRBJ2-5; V gene: TRBV12-3/TRBV12-4
CDR3 protein: CASSIHRQGRAGELFF; CDR3 DNA: TGTGCCAGTAGTATACATAGACAGGGGAGAGCCGGGGAGCTGTTTTTT; clone size: -; D gene: TRBD1; J gene: TRBJ2-2; V gene: TRBV19
CDR3 protein: CASRLSGRGFAYNEQFF; CDR3 DNA: TGTGCCAGCAGATTGAGCGGGAGGGGATTTGCCTACAATGAGCAGTTCTTC; clone size: -; D gene: TRBD2; J gene: TRBJ2-1; V gene: TRBV4-2
CDR3 protein: CASSPIDSSYEQYF; CDR3 DNA: TGCGCCAGCAGCCCCATCGACAGCTCCTACGAGCAGTACTTC; clone size: -; D gene: -; J gene: TRBJ2-7; V gene: TRBV5-1
CDR3 protein: CASSQGLRYEQYF; CDR3 DNA: TGTGCCAGCAGCCAGGGGCTTCGCTACGAGCAGTACTTC; clone size: -; D gene: -; J gene: TRBJ2-7; V gene: TRBV14
CDR3 protein: CASSQVRGKNTIYF; CDR3 DNA: TGTGCCAGCAGCCAAGTGAGGGGGAAGAACACCATATATTTT; clone size: -; D gene: -; J gene: TRBJ1-3; V gene: TRBV3-1/TRBV3-2
CDR3 protein: CASSLTYGYNEQFF; CDR3 DNA: TGTGCCAGCAGCTTAACTTACGGGTACAATGAGCAGTTCTTC; clone size: -; D gene: -; J gene: TRBJ2-1; V gene: TRBV7-3
CDR3 protein: CASIPMGGQGGGTDTQYF; CDR3 DNA: TGCGCCAGCATTCCCATGGGGGGACAGGGAGGAGGCACAGATACGCAGTATTTT; clone size: -; D gene: TRBD1; J gene: TRBJ2-3; V gene: TRBV5-1
CDR3 protein: CSASTANSNQPQHF; CDR3 DNA: TGCAGTGCTTCGACAGCTAATAGCAATCAGCCCCAGCATTTT; clone size: -; D gene: -; J gene: TRBJ1-5; V gene: TRBV29-1
CDR3 protein: CASGPSGRGTGELFF; CDR3 DNA: TGTGCTAGTGGTCCTAGCGGGAGAGGAACCGGGGAGCTGTTTTTT; clone size: -; D gene: TRBD2; J gene: TRBJ2-2; V gene: TRBV12-5
CDR3 protein: CASSHSGRSHNEQFF; CDR3 DNA: TGTGCCAGCAGTCATAGCGGGAGGTCCCACAATGAGCAGTTCTTC; clone size: -; D gene: TRBD2; J gene: TRBJ2-1; V gene: TRBV6-5
CDR3 protein: CASRYSGYTEAFF; CDR3 DNA: TGTGCCAGCAGGTATTCAGGGTACACTGAAGCTTTCTTT; clone size: once; D gene: -; J gene: TRBJ1-1; V gene: TRBV25-1
CDR3 protein: CASSSPSGDGRREQYF; CDR3 DNA: TGTGCCAGCAGTTCCCCCAGCGGGGACGGCCGGCGCGAGCAGTACTTC; clone size: few; D gene: TRBD2; J gene: TRBJ2-7; V gene: TRBV6-2/TRBV6-3
CDR3 protein: CASSSGGEGKLFF; CDR3 DNA: TGTGCCAGTAGTAGCGGGGGAGAGGGAAAACTGTTTTTT; clone size: -; D gene: -; J gene: TRBJ1-4; V gene: TRBV19
CDR3 protein: CASSFTGGEDNTEAFF; CDR3 DNA: TGTGCCAGCTCATTTACAGGGGGCGAGGACAACACTGAAGCTTTCTTT; clone size: -; D gene: TRBD1; J gene: TRBJ1-1; V gene: TRBV18
CDR3 protein: CASTRGYTIYF; CDR3 DNA: TGTGCCAGTACCCGCGGTTACACCATATATTTT; clone size: -; D gene: -; J gene: TRBJ1-3; V gene: TRBV19
CDR3 protein: CASSNTGNTGELFF; CDR3 DNA: TGTGCCAGTAGTAACACAGGGAACACCGGGGAGCTGTTTTTT; clone size: -; D gene: -; J gene: TRBJ2-2; V gene: TRBV19
CDR3 protein: CASSSQTGVYEQYF; CDR3 DNA: TGCGCCAGCAGCTCCCAAACAGGGGTCTACGAGCAGTACTTC; clone size: -; D gene: TRBD1; J gene: TRBJ2-7; V gene: TRBV5-1
CDR3 protein: CASSQSRGTSGRESNEQFF; CDR3 DNA: TGCGCCAGCAGTCAATCCCGGGGGACTAGCGGGAGAGAATCCAATGAGCAGTTCTTC; clone size: once; D gene: TRBD2; J gene: TRBJ2-1; V gene: TRBV23-1
CDR3 protein: CASSMEGWTGELFF; CDR3 DNA: TGTGCCAGTAGTATGGAGGGATGGACCGGGGAGCTGTTTTTT; clone size: -; D gene: -; J gene: TRBJ2-2; V gene: TRBV19
CDR3 protein: CASIGWRASNTGELFF; CDR3 DNA: TGTGCCAGTATTGGGTGGAGGGCGTCGAACACCGGGGAGCTGTTTTTT; clone size: -; D gene: -; J gene: TRBJ2-2; V gene: TRBV19
CDR3 protein: CASSQVVGQGASGYTF; CDR3 DNA: TGCGCCAGCAGCCAAGTAGTAGGACAGGGGGCTAGCGGCTACACCTTC; clone size: -; D gene: TRBD1; J gene: TRBJ1-2; V gene: TRBV4-1
CDR3 protein: CASSADNPSGTEQFF; CDR3 DNA: TGTGCCAGCAGCGCAGACAACCCTAGCGGGACCGAGCAGTTCTTC; clone size: -; D gene: TRBD2; J gene: TRBJ2-1; V gene: TRBV2
CDR3 protein: CAWSVRQGAGEQYF; CDR3 DNA: TGTGCCTGGAGTGTAAGGCAGGGGGCGGGGGAGCAGTACTTC; clone size: -; D gene: TRBD1; J gene: TRBJ2-7; V gene: TRBV30